These T cell receptor beta chains were read from a single sample in a study of CD8 T cells in ankylosing spondylitis. TCRdb re-analysed the 5' RACE reads in MiXCR, keeping a single row per CDR3 protein. The sample contains a few hundred thousand distinct CDR3 sequences, less than 25% of which appear only once. The sequencing input was blood, either unsorted or a sorted T cell fraction (not recorded which). The receptors stem from a female donor with ankylosing spondylitis or in good health (not recorded which). Each CDR3 is given with its conserved first and last residue. The D gene is left open where the match is weak. The size of a clone is reported for some rows only, either as once, few or many, or as a class for expanded clones.

>TRBJ2-4|-|TRBD2|TRBV18
CASPTGTSTIQYF
TGTGCCAGCCCGACCGGGACTAGCACCATTCAGTACTTC
>TRBJ2-5|-|TRBD2|TRBV7-7
CASSPGTSGSKETQYF
TGTGCTAGCAGCCCGGGGACTAGCGGGAGTAAAGAGACCCAGTACTTC
>TRBJ2-6|-|-|TRBV11-2
CASTPPGSGYSGANVLTF
TGTGCCAGCACCCCGCCGGGTAGCGGATACTCTGGGGCCAACGTCCTGACTTTC
>TRBJ2-1|-|TRBD2|TRBV27
CASSFSGRSGNEQFF
TGTGCCAGCAGTTTCAGCGGGAGATCGGGAAATGAGCAGTTCTTC
>TRBJ2-7|-|-|TRBV20-1
CSARKLGGFYEQYF
TGCAGTGCTAGAAAGCTGGGAGGATTTTACGAGCAGTACTTC
>TRBJ2-1|-|TRBD1|TRBV25-1
CASSPPGTVRSWGEQFF
TGTGCCAGCAGTCCGCCCGGGACAGTGAGATCGTGGGGTGAGCAGTTCTTC
>TRBJ2-2|few|TRBD1|TRBV12-3/TRBV12-4
CASSPLTGGSTGELFF
TGTGCCAGCAGTCCCCTAACAGGGGGCAGCACCGGGGAGCTGTTTTTT
>TRBJ2-3|-|TRBD2|TRBV4-1
CASSQNPGLAGSGTDTQYF
TGCGCCAGCAGCCAAAACCCGGGACTAGCGGGATCGGGCACAGATACGCAGTATTTT
>TRBJ2-7|few|TRBD1|TRBV4-3
CASSQISGTGTEQYF
TGCGCCAGCAGCCAAATCTCCGGGACAGGGACCGAGCAGTACTTC
>TRBJ1-1|few|TRBD1|TRBV7-9
CASSLEGTGGAPAFF
TGTGCCAGCAGCTTAGAGGGGACAGGGGGCGCCCCGGCTTTCTTT
>TRBJ2-7|few|-|TRBV6-1
CASSPVGAEYEQYF
TGTGCCAGCAGTCCCGTCGGGGCGGAGTACGAGCAGTACTTC
>TRBJ1-1|-|-|TRBV10-3
CAISESPGQAFF
TGTGCCATCAGTGAGTCGCCAGGACAAGCTTTCTTT
>TRBJ2-5|few|-|TRBV5-6
CASSEVGRGETQYF
TGTGCCAGCAGCGAAGTCGGTCGAGGGGAGACCCAGTACTTC
>TRBJ2-7|few|-|TRBV12-3/TRBV12-4
CASSLAELPQYF
TGTGCCAGCAGTTTAGCGGAGTTGCCGCAGTACTTC
>TRBJ2-1|many|TRBD2|TRBV6-1
CASSAFSGIPPHELFF
TGTGCCAGCAGTGCTTTTAGCGGGATCCCGCCACATGAGCTGTTCTTC
>TRBJ1-1|many|-|TRBV20-1
CSARSGEWGTEAFF
TGCAGTGCTAGATCAGGGGAATGGGGCACTGAAGCTTTCTTT
>TRBJ2-7|-|-|TRBV10-3
CAISPSLYEQYF
TGTGCCATCAGTCCCTCCCTTTACGAGCAGTACTTC
>TRBJ2-5|-|-|TRBV5-1
CASSLSYGRETQYF
TGCGCCAGCAGCTTGTCGTATGGCAGGGAGACCCAGTACTTC
>TRBJ2-7|-|-|TRBV7-2
CASSLLGSSYEQYF
TGTGCCAGCAGCTTATTGGGGAGCTCCTACGAGCAGTACTTC
>TRBJ1-2|few|-|TRBV4-2
CASSSRTEEGGYTF
TGTGCCAGCAGCTCCCGGACAGAGGAGGGTGGCTACACCTTC
>TRBJ2-7|many|TRBD2|TRBV20-1
CSARALTSTYEQYF
TGCAGTGCTAGAGCCCTGACTAGCACCTACGAGCAGTACTTC
>TRBJ2-3|few|-|TRBV5-1
CASSLVRDYTDTQYF
TGCGCCAGCAGCTTGGTCAGGGATTACACAGATACGCAGTATTTT
>TRBJ2-1|few|-|TRBV20-1
CSVEAESYNEQFF
TGCAGTGTAGAAGCGGAGTCCTACAATGAGCAGTTCTTC
>TRBJ2-3|many|TRBD2|TRBV29-1
CSVVVAGDTQYF
TGCAGCGTTGTGGTAGCGGGAGATACGCAGTATTTT
>TRBJ2-3|few|TRBD2|TRBV20-1
CSATRTSYADTQYF
TGCAGTGCTACCAGGACTAGTTACGCAGATACGCAGTATTTT
>TRBJ2-2|-|-|TRBV28
CASSSKGTFGGELFF
TGTGCCAGCAGTTCGAAGGGGACCTTCGGCGGGGAGCTGTTTTTT
>TRBJ2-3|few|-|TRBV29-1
CSVEIARSLSTDTQYF
TGCAGCGTTGAAATAGCCAGGTCTCTTTCCACAGATACGCAGTATTTT
>TRBJ2-5|few|TRBD2|TRBV3-1
CASSHGERGMAQYF
TGTGCCAGCAGCCACGGGGAGCGGGGGATGGCCCAGTACTTC
>TRBJ2-1|many|-|TRBV5-5
CASSPRPLEYEQFF
TGTGCCAGCAGCCCAAGACCGCTGGAGTATGAGCAGTTCTTC
>TRBJ2-3|many|-|TRBV7-2
CASSSGGPNTDTQYF
TGTGCCAGCAGCTCCGGTGGACCGAACACAGATACGCAGTATTTT
>TRBJ2-2|many|-|TRBV29-1
CSVATGASGELFF
TGCAGCGTAGCCACGGGGGCGTCCGGGGAGCTGTTTTTT
>TRBJ1-2|-|TRBD1|TRBV10-3
CAICVTGQGSRYTF
TGTGCCATCTGTGTTACGGGACAGGGGTCTCGCTACACCTTC
>TRBJ1-2|few|-|TRBV20-1
CSARRAYGYTF
TGCAGTGCTAGGAGAGCCTATGGCTACACCTTC
>TRBJ2-7|-|TRBD2|TRBV20-1
CSARVRASGPQTYEQYF
TGCAGTGCTAGAGTACGGGCTAGCGGCCCTCAAACCTACGAGCAGTACTTC
>TRBJ1-3|-|-|TRBV7-2
CASSRAGFELGGNTIYF
TGTGCCAGCAGCCGCGCGGGGTTCGAGTTGGGAGGAAACACCATATATTTT
>TRBJ2-2|-|-|TRBV7-2
CASSSGLRNTGELFF
TGTGCCAGCAGTTCAGGGTTGAGGAACACCGGGGAGCTGTTTTTT
>TRBJ2-3|few|TRBD2|TRBV6-2/TRBV6-3
CASSWHTSGGRSDTQYF
TGTGCCAGCAGTTGGCATACTAGCGGAGGTCGTTCCGATACGCAGTATTTT
>TRBJ2-1|few|TRBD1|TRBV11-3
CASSLDRTGEQFF
TGTGCCAGCAGCTTAGATAGGACAGGTGAGCAGTTCTTC
>TRBJ2-3|few|-|TRBV29-1
CSVWTATDTQYF
TGCAGCGTTTGGACAGCCACAGATACGCAGTATTTT
>TRBJ2-1|few|-|TRBV5-1
CASRRESTSYNEQFF
TGCGCCAGCAGGAGGGAGAGTACCTCCTACAATGAGCAGTTCTTC
>TRBJ2-7|-|TRBD2|TRBV2
CASSVTSAGEQYF
TGTGCCAGCAGTGTAACTAGCGCGGGAGAGCAGTACTTC
>TRBJ1-2|-|-|TRBV6-6
CASSTPGNGGYTF
TGTGCCAGCAGTACCCCCGGGAACGGTGGCTACACCTTC
>TRBJ1-6|many|TRBD1|TRBV7-9
CASSSPRDREDNSPLHF
TGTGCCAGCAGCTCGCCCCGGGACAGGGAAGATAATTCACCCCTCCACTTT
>TRBJ2-5|few|-|TRBV12-3/TRBV12-4
CASSLGGGWETQYF
TGTGCCAGCAGTTTAGGAGGCGGATGGGAGACCCAGTACTTC
>TRBJ1-2|-|TRBD1|TRBV6-5
CATGQGSNGYTF
TGTGCCACCGGACAGGGTAGCAATGGCTACACCTTC
>TRBJ2-7|few|TRBD2|TRBV4-3
CASSQGGSAEQYF
TGCGCCAGCAGCCAGGGCGGGAGTGCGGAGCAGTACTTC
>TRBJ2-5|-|-|TRBV6-2/TRBV6-3
CATYRETQYF
TGTGCCACCTACAGAGAGACCCAGTACTTC
>TRBJ2-7|-|TRBD2|TRBV30
CAWSVSREGEQYF
TGTGCCTGGAGTGTGAGCAGGGAGGGCGAGCAGTACTTC
>TRBJ2-3|many|-|TRBV20-1
CSARDLALTQYF
TGCAGTGCTAGAGATCTGGCCCTTACGCAGTATTTT
>TRBJ2-2|few|TRBD2|TRBV6-5
CASRITLGLAGGELFF
TGTGCCAGCAGGATTACTTTGGGACTAGCCGGCGGGGAGCTGTTTTTT
>TRBJ2-5|few|-|TRBV6-1
CASSITGKGLTQYF
TGTGCCAGCAGTATTACAGGGAAAGGGTTGACCCAGTACTTC
>TRBJ2-5|-|-|TRBV5-1
CASSGYSLQETQYF
TGCGCCAGCAGCGGCTACAGCTTGCAAGAGACCCAGTACTTC